This TCR delta chain originates from a study of γδ T cells in repeated Plasmodium falciparum infection. Across the whole study: Over around 630 days, donors received four mosquito-bite P. falciparum NF54 infections.

Germline CDR1 is TSWWSYY and CDR2 is QGS. The CDR3 contains 24 residues. General study findings and limits: Repeated controlled infections reportedly drove waves of new clonotype selection in Vdelta2-negative, mostly Vdelta1+, gammadelta repertoires. Over time and infection, Vgamma9/Vdelta2+ repertoires remained highly stable and polyclonal. Malian children's Vdelta2-negative repertoires appeared more expanded and less diverse than Australians'.

Gammadelta T cells were flow-sorted from PBMC into Vgamma9/Vdelta2+ and Vdelta2-negative populations for bulk analysis. With CATT, TCRdb re-called clones from the multiplex PCR reads. The table records about 50,000 delta-chain clones, about 2% of them present only once. Notes on this clone: What it recognizes is unknown. A far larger clone is one base from this, pointing to a likely read error. The sample contains more than one DNA sequence encoding this CDR3.

The source is a pool of human donors (malaria-infected and uninfected, not separated). The sequencing input was gamma-delta T cells from blood. The chain employs TRDV1 and TRDJ1, with D maybe TRDD3 (7 bases). The J gene, not given by TCRdb, was assigned here from a germline match of the nucleotide sequence. The CDR3 loop reads CALGTNGGRPSKILGIKYTDKLIF. In DNA form, the CDR3 reads TGTGCTCTTGGGACGAACGGAGGGAGGCCTTCCAAAATACTGGGGATAAAGTACACCGACAAACTCATCTTT.